This TCR beta chain was found in a study of T cells after yellow fever vaccination. Looking at the study overall: Fractions containing few cells were prepared with SMART-Seq v4 Ultra Low Input.

TCRdb recomputed calls from the 5' RACE reads with MiXCR, one row per CDR3 protein. Of about 150,000 distinct CDR3 sequences in the sample, about 6% were seen once. From germline, CDR1 is ENHRY and CDR2 SYGVKD. This CDR3 has 13 amino acids. V lost 3 bases to trimming and J lost 6 bases, with 9 bases between them. Study-wide findings and caveats: Researchers report a weaker secondary response that nonetheless peaked faster, day 5 versus 15.

There are many counts of this clonotype. Its target is unknown. The receptor was derived from a man in his late teens or twenties who received the YFV17D yellow fever vaccine. Material: CD4+ T cells sorted from PBMCs, obtained on the day of the first yellow fever vaccination. The V and J genes are TRBV10-3 and TRBJ1-5; D unresolved. CDR3 sequence: CAISDPDGQPQHF. CDR3 coding DNA: TGTGCCATCAGTGACCCGGACGGTCAGCCCCAGCATTTT.